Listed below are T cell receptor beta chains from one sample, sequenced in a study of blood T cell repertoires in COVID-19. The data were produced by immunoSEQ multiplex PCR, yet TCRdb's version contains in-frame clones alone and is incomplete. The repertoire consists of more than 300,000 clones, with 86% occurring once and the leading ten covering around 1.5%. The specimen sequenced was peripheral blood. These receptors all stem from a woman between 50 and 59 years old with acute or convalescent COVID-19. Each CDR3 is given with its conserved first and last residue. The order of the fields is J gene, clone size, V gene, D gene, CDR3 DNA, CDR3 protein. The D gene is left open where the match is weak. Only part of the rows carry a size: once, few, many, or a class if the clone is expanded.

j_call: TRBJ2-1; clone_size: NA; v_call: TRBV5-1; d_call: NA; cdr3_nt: TGCGCCAGCAGCTTGGACCCTAGTGGCTCCTACAATGAGCAGTTCTTC; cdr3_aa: CASSLDPSGSYNEQFF
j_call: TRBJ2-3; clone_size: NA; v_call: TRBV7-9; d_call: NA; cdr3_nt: TGTGCCAGCAGCTTAGACCAGGGTACAGATACGCAGTATTTT; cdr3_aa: CASSLDQGTDTQYF
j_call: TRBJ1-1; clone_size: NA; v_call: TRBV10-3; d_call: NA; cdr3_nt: TGTGCCATCAACCGACTCGGGGGGTTGAGCACTGAAGCTTTCTTT; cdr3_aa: CAINRLGGLSTEAFF
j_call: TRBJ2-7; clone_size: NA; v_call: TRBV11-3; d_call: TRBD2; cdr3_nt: TGTGCCAGCAGCTTAAGTACTAGCGGGAGAGAGGACGAGCAGTACTTC; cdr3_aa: CASSLSTSGREDEQYF
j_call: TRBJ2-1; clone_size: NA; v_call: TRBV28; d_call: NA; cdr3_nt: TGTGCCAGCAGTTTACTGGAGGGATCATACAATGAGCAGTTCTTC; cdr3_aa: CASSLLEGSYNEQFF
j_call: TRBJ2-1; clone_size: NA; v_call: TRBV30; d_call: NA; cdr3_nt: TGTGCCTGGAGTGTGCCGCAGGGGCCTTACAATGAGCAGTTCTTC; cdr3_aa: CAWSVPQGPYNEQFF
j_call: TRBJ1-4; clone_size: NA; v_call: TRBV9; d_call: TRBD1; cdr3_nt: TGTGCCAGCAGCGGGGGGACAGCGAATGAAAAACTGTTTTTT; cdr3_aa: CASSGGTANEKLFF
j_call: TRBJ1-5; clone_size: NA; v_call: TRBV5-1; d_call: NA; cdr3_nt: TGCGCCCGCAGCTTGGACGTGGGGGGGGATCAGCCCCAGCATTTT; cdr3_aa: CARSLDVGGDQPQHF
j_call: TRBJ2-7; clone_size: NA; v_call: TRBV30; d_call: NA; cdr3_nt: TGTGCCTGGAGTTCGGCCTACGAGCAGTACTTC; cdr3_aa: CAWSSAYEQYF
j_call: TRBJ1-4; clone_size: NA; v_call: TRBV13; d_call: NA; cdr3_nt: TGTGCCAGCAGCCGGACCGGGGAACTGTTTTTT; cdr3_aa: CASSRTGELFF
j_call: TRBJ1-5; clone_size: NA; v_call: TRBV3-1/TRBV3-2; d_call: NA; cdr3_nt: TGTGCCAGCAGCCAAGAACGGGCGGGATATAGCAATCAGCCCCAGCATTTT; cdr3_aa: CASSQERAGYSNQPQHF
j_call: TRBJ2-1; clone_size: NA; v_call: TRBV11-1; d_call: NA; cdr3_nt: TGTGCCAGCAGCTTAGCGTATGCGGACAATGAGCAGTTCTTC; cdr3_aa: CASSLAYADNEQFF
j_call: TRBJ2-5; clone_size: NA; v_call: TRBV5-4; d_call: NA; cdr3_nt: TGTGCCAGCAGACCAGGACAGGCGGGATTAGAGACCCAGTACTTC; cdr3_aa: CASRPGQAGLETQYF
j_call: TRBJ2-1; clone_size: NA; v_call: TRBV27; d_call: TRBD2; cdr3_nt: TGTGCCAGCAGCACTCTTGGCGGGAGTGGACACAATGAGCAGTTCTTC; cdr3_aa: CASSTLGGSGHNEQFF
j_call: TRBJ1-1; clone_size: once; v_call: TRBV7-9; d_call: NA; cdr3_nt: TGTGCCAGCAGCTTTCCTGGCAGTCTGAACACTGAAGCTTTCTTT; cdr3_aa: CASSFPGSLNTEAFF
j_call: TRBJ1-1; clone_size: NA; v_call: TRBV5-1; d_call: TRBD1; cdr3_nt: TGCGCCAGCAGCTATGGGACAGGGTCGGTAGCGACTGAAGCTTTCTTT; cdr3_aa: CASSYGTGSVATEAFF
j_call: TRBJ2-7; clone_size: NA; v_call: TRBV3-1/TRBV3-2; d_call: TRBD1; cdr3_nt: TGTGCCAGCAGCCCCGGGACAGGGTTATACGAGCAGTACTTC; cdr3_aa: CASSPGTGLYEQYF
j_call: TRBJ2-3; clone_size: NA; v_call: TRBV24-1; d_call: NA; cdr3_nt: TGTGCCACCAGACCTGTAAGGGGGACCTCAGATACGCAGTATTTT; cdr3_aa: CATRPVRGTSDTQYF
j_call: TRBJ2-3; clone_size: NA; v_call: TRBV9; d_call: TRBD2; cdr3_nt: TGTGCCAGCAGCGGCGGACTAGCGGGAGCGGATACGCAGTATTTT; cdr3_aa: CASSGGLAGADTQYF
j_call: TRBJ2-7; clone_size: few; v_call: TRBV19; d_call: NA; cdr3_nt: TGTGCCAGTAGTAACAGGGTGTACGAGCAGTACTTC; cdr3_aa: CASSNRVYEQYF
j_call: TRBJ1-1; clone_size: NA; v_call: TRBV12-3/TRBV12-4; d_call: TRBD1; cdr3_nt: TGTGCCAGCAGTAGACAGGGGGACACTGAAGCTTTCTTT; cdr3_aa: CASSRQGDTEAFF
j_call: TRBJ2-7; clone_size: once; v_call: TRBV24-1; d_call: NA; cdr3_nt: TGTGCCACCAGTGATCCCCAGTCCTACGAGCAGTACTTC; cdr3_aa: CATSDPQSYEQYF
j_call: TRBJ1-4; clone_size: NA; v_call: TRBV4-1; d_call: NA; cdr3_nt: TGCGCCAGCAGCCAAGAATGGAGGGTTAATAAACTGTTTTTT; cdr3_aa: CASSQEWRVNKLFF
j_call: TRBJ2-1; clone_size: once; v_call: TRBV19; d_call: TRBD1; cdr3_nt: TGTGCCAGTAGTATGTGGGGAGACAGGGCCAATGAGCAGTTCTTC; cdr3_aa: CASSMWGDRANEQFF
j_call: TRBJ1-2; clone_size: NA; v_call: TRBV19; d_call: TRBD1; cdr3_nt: TGTGCCAGTAGTAGGGACAGGAGCTACTATGGCTACACCTTC; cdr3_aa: CASSRDRSYYGYTF
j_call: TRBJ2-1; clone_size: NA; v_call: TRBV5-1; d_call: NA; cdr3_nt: TGCGCCAGCAGCTTGGTGGCGGCCTACAATGAGCAGTTCTTC; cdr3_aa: CASSLVAAYNEQFF
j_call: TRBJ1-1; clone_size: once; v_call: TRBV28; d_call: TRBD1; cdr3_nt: TGTGCCAGCGGCGGGACAGGGAGGACTGAAGCTTTCTTT; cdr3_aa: CASGGTGRTEAFF
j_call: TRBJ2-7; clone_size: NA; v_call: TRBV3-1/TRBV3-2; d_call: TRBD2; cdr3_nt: TGTGCCAGCAGCCAAGCTACTCAAGGACTAGTCTTCTACGAGCAGTACTTC; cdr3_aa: CASSQATQGLVFYEQYF
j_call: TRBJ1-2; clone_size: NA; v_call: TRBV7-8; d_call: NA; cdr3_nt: TGTGCCAGCAGCTTACAGGGTGGCTATGGCTACACCTTC; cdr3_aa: CASSLQGGYGYTF
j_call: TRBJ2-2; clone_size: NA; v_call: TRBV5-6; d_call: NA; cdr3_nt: TGTGCCAGCAGCCAGGGAAGTCGGAGCTTCGGGGAGCTGTTTTTT; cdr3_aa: CASSQGSRSFGELFF
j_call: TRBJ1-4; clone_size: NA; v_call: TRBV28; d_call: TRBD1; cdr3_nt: TGTGCCAGCAGTTTAGCCGGGACAGGGGATGAAAAACTGTTTTTT; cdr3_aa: CASSLAGTGDEKLFF
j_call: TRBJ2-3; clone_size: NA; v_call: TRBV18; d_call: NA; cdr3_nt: TGTGCCAGCTCTAGTAAGGATACGCAGTATTTT; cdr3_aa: CASSSKDTQYF
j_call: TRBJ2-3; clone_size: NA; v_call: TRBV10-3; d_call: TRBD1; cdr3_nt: TGTGCCATTGGACAGGGGGAAGCAGATACGCAGTATTTT; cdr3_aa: CAIGQGEADTQYF
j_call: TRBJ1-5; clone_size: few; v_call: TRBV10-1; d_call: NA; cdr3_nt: TGCGCCAGCAGTGAGTCGGGGGGGTATCAGCCCCAGCATTTT; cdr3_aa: CASSESGGYQPQHF
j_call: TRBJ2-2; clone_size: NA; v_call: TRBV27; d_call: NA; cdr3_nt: TGTGCCAGCGGTTCCCAAAACACCGGGGAGCTGTTTTTT; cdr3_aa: CASGSQNTGELFF
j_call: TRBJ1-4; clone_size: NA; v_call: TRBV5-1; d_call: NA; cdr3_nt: TGCGCCAGCAGTCCGGACAGAAATGAAAAACTGTTTTTT; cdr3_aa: CASSPDRNEKLFF
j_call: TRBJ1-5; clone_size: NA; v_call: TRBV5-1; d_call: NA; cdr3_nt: TGCGCCAGCAGCCAGGGTGGGGGCAATCAGCCCCAGCATTTT; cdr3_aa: CASSQGGGNQPQHF
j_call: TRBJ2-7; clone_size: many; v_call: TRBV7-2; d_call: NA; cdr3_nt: TGTGCCAGCAGCTTAGTCTCCAGGACCTACGAGCAGTACTTC; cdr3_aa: CASSLVSRTYEQYF
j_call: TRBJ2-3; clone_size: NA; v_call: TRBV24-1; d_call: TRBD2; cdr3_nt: TGTGCCACCAGTGATAGCTGGAGCGGGAGAAGTACAGATACGCAGTATTTT; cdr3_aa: CATSDSWSGRSTDTQYF
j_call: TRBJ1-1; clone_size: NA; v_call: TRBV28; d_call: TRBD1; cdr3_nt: TGTGCCAGCAGTTGGGACAGGGGCACTGAAGCTTTCTTT; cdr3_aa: CASSWDRGTEAFF
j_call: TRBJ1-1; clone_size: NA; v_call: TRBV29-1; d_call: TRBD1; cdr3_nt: TGCAGCGCTTCGGGACAGAGAGTGAACACTGAAGCTTTCTTT; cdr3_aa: CSASGQRVNTEAFF
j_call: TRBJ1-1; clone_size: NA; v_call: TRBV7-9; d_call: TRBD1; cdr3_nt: TGTGCCAGCAGCTCCCTTGACAGGGGGGAAGCTTTCTTT; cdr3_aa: CASSSLDRGEAFF